The present entry profiles one T cell receptor (beta chain) with its context. Trimming shortened V by 2 bases and J by 1 base, and 18 bases separated the two germline ends. The length of the CDR3 is 18 residues. Germline-derived CDR1 and CDR2 are LGHNA and YNFKEQ. The data originate from a study of T cell responses to AZD1222 COVID-19 vaccine. Turning to the study itself: Second-dose groups at about 4 or about 12 weeks were pooled.

The protocol was immunoSEQ multiplex PCR, while the TCRdb copy is restricted to in-frame clones and leaves out a portion. The sample yields 75,000 to 100,000 clones, about 85% seen once. This sample comprised peripheral blood, obtained on day 0 of AZD1222 vaccination. The sequence came from an adult in good health. The chain employs TRBV4-2 and TRBJ1-3, with D tentatively TRBD1 (6 bases). CDR3 region: CASSQPITGSLSGNTIYF. The CDR3 bases are TGTGCCAGCAGCCAACCAATCACAGGGAGTCTTTCTGGAAACACCATATATTTT.